These 13 T cell receptor beta chains were sequenced from one sample in a study of regulatory T cells in long-lasting Graves disease. With iRepertoire HTBI primers and Arm-PCR of CDR3 regions, TCR beta libraries were built. TCRdb redid the calling of the multiplex PCR reads with MiXCR, one entry per CDR3 protein. The sample lists hundreds of thousands of distinct CDR3 sequences, around 15% seen once, with more than 15% in the top ten. Time point indicated: newly diagnosed GD, antithyroid drugs for less than 3 months. With RNA extracted from PBMCs as input, the TCR library was made. These same records also appear under a second study, on T cells in Graves' hyperthyroidism and ophthalmopathy.

The sequencing used peripheral blood mononuclear cells (PBMCs), collected at new diagnosis, from a patient treated with antithyroid drugs. The receptor source for this set is a woman aged 25-40 years with Graves disease.

The CDR3 region is CASSGSGLNTGELFF. The CDR3 DNA reads as TGTGCCAGCAGTGGGTCTGGATTGAACACCGGGGAGCTGTTTTTT. The rearrangement links TRBV5-4 to TRBJ2-2; D remains ambiguous. V shed 5 bases and J shed 1 base, with 12 bases lying between them. The CDR3 is 15 residues long. Germline V gives CDR1 SGHNT, CDR2 YYREEE (reference sequence). Looking up the rest from reference TRBV5-4 and TRBJ2-2 gives the full variable domain: ETGVTQSPTHLIKTRGQQVTLRCSSQSGHNTVSWYQQALGQGPQFIFQYYREEENGRGNFPPRFSGLQFPNYSSELNVNALELDDSALYLCASSGSGLNTGELFFGEGSRLTVL.

The table lists this clonotype with many counts. V and J are TRBV20-1 and TRBJ1-5; D is ambiguous. Trimming pared 5 bases from V and 4 bases from J, leaving 12 bases between. There are 13 residues in the CDR3. The germline V gene has CDR1 DFQATT and CDR2 SNEGSKA (reference sequence). CDR3 sequence reads: CSAYRHGNQPQHF. The DNA of the CDR3 is TGCAGTGCTTATAGGCACGGGAATCAGCCCCAGCATTTT.

This clonotype was recorded at least ten times. This rearrangement joins TRBV7-2 to TRBJ2-1, with TRBD2 matching over 12 bases. Trimming took 3 bases from V and 7 from J; bases not matched to a gene: 10. Per the germline V gene, CDR1 is SGHTA and CDR2 is FQGNSA. The CDR3 extends over 17 amino acids. The CDR3 sequence: CASSLTSGLAGKNEQFF. The CDR3 DNA is TGTGCCAGCAGCTTGACGAGCGGACTAGCGGGAAAGAATGAGCAGTTCTTC.

V gene TRBV2 combines with J gene TRBJ1-6, with a tentative D call TRBD1 (5 bases). V lost 6 bases, J lost 10 bases, and 13 bases lay in between. Germline lookup yields CDR1 SNHLY and CDR2 FYNNEI. The CDR3 runs 13 residues. CDR3 nucleotides: TGTGCCAGCAGAGGCAGTCAGGGATCACCCCTCCACTTT. Amino acid sequence: CASRGSQGSPLHF.

The chain employs TRBV6-1 and TRBJ2-1; D gene uncertain. Germline CDR1 reads MNHNS; CDR2 reads SASEGT. The CDR3 loop spans 14 amino acids. V lost 5 bases and J lost 8, with 16 bases in between. CDR3 sequence reads: CASSYEGASYEQFF. The CDR3 nucleotides read TGTGCCAGCAGTTACGAAGGAGCATCTTATGAGCAGTTCTTC.

V usage is TRBV11-2 and J usage is TRBJ1-2, with no clear D. Germline V gene data show CDR1 as SGHAT and CDR2 as FQNNGV. The CDR3 covers 12 residues. V gave up 6 bases and J gave up 5 bases, with 10 bases separating them. The DNA for the CDR3 is TGTGCCAGCAGGGGAGGGTCTTATGGCTACACCTTC. This sequence encodes CASRGGSYGYTF.

This clonotype has more than one count but fewer than ten. The rearrangement joins TRBV30 to TRBJ2-3; the D gene could be TRBD1 or TRBD2 (5 bases each). There are 15 residues in the CDR3. Between the trimmed V and J ends, which lost 3 bases and 0 bases, there was a span of 13 bases. Germline V gene data show CDR1 as GTSNPN and CDR2 as SVGIG (reference sequence). CDR3 nucleotide sequence: TGTGCCTGGAGCCCCGGGGACGGAAGCACAGATACGCAGTATTTT. Residues: CAWSPGDGSTDTQYF.

This clonotype was counted ten times or more. The gene calls are TRBV5-1 and TRBJ2-1; the match to TRBD2 covers 7 bases. This CDR3 is 16 amino acids long. J lost 8 bases, V lost 5 bases, and 16 bases had no gene match. CDR1 SGHRS and CDR2 YFSETQ come from the germline V gene. The CDR3 is CASSPWTTSGGHEQFF. CDR3 DNA: TGCGCCAGCAGTCCCTGGACTACCTCGGGAGGCCATGAGCAGTTCTTC.

The chain couples TRBV9 to TRBJ2-3, with TRBD1 matching 7 bases. Trimming took 2 bases from V and 3 from J; bases not matched to a gene: 6. This CDR3 contains 15 residues. Germline V gene lookup returns CDR1 SGDLS and CDR2 YYNGEE. The CDR3 nucleotides read TGTGCCAGCAGCGTCCCAGACAGGGCAACAGATACGCAGTATTTT. This sequence encodes CASSVPDRATDTQYF.

The table lists this clonotype with many counts. The chain couples TRBV20-1 to TRBJ1-1; D not resolved. The CDR3 totals 12 residues. Deletions cut 5 bases from V and 1 base from J, with 8 bases between. Germline V lookup: CDR1 DFQATT, CDR2 SNEGSKA (reference sequence). The CDR3 loop reads CSAVRSNTEAFF. CDR3 in DNA: TGCAGTGCTGTGCGGTCGAACACTGAAGCTTTCTTT.

The sample holds a few counts of this clonotype. This rearrangement joins TRBV3-1 to TRBJ2-5; tentatively, D is TRBD1 or TRBD2 (6 bases each). This CDR3 has 15 amino acids. Germline CDR1 reads LGHDT; CDR2 reads YNNKEL (reference sequence). Trimming took off 1 base at V and 5 bases at J, with 14 bases between the two ends. This CDR3 is CASSQGGASRETQYF. The CDR3 DNA follows: TGTGCCAGCAGCCAAGGGGGGGCTTCTCGGGAGACCCAGTACTTC.

This clonotype was observed a few times. The J gene is TRBJ1-1, the V gene TRBV3-1; unclear D gene. The CDR3 extends over 13 amino acids. Trimming left V 8 bases short and J 0 bases short, with 10 bases between. Germline loops: CDR1 LGHDT, CDR2 YNNKEL (reference sequence). CDR3 region: CASAGEMNTEAFF. The CDR3 coding sequence is TGTGCCAGCGCTGGGGAGATGAACACTGAAGCTTTCTTT.

This clonotype was detected a few times. The chain joins TRBV6-2 or TRBV6-3 to TRBJ1-5; TRBD1 agrees at 8 bases. The CDR3 totals 14 residues. With V trimmed by 10 bases and J by 3 bases, 8 bases remained unmatched. Per germline, CDR1 MNHEY and CDR2 SVGEGT. The CDR3 here is CATVPGQVNQPQHF. In DNA, the CDR3 is TGTGCCACAGTACCGGGACAGGTCAATCAGCCCCAGCATTTT.